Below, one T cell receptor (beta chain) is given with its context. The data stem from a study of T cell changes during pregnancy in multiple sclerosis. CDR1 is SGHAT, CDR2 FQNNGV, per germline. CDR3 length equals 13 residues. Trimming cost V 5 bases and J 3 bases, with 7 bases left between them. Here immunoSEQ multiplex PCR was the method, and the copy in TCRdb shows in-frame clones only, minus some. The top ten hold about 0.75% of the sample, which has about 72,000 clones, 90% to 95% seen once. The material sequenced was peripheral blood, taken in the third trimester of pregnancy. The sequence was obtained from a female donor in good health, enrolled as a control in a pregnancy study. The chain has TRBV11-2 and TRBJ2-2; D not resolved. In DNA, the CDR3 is TGTGCCAGCAGCACGCAGTACACCGGGGAGCTGTTTTTT. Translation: CASSTQYTGELFF.